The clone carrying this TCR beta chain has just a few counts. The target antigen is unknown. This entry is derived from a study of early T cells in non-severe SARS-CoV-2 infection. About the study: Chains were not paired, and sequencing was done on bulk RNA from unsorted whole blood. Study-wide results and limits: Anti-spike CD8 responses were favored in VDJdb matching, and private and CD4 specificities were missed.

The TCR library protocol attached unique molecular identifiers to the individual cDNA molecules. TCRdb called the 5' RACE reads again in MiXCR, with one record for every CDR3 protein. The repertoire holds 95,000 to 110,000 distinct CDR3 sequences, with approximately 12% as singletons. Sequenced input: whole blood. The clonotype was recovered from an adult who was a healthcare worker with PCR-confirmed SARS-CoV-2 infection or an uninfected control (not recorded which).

DNA for the CDR3: TGCGCCAGCAGACCCGGGACCCTACGGGGCAATGAGCAGTTCTTC. Its translation is CASRPGTLRGNEQFF. The chain couples TRBV4-1 to TRBJ2-1; D could derive from TRBD1 or TRBD2 (5 bases each). There are 15 residues in the CDR3. The germline CDR1 and CDR2 sequences are MGHRA and YSYEKL. V lost 6 bases and J 6 bases, leaving 18 bases between the germline ends.